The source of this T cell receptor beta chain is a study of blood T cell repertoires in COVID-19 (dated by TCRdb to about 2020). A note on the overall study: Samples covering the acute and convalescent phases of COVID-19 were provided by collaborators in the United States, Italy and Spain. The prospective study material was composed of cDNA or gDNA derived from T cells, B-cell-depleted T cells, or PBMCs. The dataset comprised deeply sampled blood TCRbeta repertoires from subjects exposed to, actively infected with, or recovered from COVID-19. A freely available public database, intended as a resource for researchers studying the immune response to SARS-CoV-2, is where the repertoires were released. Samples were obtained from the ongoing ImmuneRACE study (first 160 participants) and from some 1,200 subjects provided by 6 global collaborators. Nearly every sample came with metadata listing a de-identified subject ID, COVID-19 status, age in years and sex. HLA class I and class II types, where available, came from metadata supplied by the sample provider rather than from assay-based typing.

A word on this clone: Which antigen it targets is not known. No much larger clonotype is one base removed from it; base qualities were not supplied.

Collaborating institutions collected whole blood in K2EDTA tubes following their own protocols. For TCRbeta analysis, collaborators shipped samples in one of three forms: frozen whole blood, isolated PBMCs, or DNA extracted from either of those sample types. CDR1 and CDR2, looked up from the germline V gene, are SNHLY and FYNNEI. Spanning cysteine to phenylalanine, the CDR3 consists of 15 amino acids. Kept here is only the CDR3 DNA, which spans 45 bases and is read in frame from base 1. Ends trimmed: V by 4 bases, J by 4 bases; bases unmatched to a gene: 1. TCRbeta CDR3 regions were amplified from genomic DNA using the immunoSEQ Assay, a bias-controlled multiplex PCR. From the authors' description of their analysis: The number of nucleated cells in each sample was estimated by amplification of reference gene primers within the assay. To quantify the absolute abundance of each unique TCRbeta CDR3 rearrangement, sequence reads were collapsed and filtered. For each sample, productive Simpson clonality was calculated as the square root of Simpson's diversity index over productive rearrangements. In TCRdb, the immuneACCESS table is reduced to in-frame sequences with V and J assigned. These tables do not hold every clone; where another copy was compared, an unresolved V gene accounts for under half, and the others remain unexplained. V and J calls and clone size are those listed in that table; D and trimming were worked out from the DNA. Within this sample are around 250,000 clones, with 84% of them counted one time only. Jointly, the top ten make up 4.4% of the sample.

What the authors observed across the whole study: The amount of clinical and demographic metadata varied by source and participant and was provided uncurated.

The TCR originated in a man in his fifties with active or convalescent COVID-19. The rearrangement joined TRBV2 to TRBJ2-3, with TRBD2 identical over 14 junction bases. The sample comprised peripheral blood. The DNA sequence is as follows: TGTGCCAGCAGTGCGACTAGCGGGGGGGCAGATACGCAGTATTTT. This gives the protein CASSATSGGADTQYF. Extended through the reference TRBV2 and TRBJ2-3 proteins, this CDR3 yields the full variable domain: EPEVTQTPSHQVTQMGQEVILRCVPISNHLYFYWYRQILGQKVEFLVSFYNNEISEKSEIFDDQFSVERPDGSNFTLKIRSTKLEDSAMYFCASSATSGGADTQYFGPGTRLTVL.